The 19 T cell receptor beta chains given below trace back to one sample, sequenced in a study of shared clonotypes between healthy human individuals (dated by TCRdb to about 2020). Libraries were built with the immunoSEQ multiplex PCR assay. Sourced from immuneACCESS, this table was stored by TCRdb with only in-frame sequences that have V and J called. A share of the clones is absent; for the studies checked, an unresolved V gene accounts for under half, and the remainder has no known explanation. The sample records about 2.4 million clones, more than 85% of which are singletons. Together, the top ten hold 0.36% of the sample. The specimen was naive CD4+ T cells from PBMCs. The cell subset or site label of this sample denotes: CD45RA+ positively selected. These receptors were obtained from a man aged 18 to 30 in good health. Some clones in this sample may be carry-over from other donors' samples.

The chain employs TRBV14 and TRBJ2-7; TRBD2 agrees at 9 bases. Germline loops: CDR1 SGHDN, CDR2 FVKESK. The CDR3 runs to 15 residues. Losses at the gene ends were 0 bases for V and 4 bases for J; bases not matched to a gene: 4. The DNA for the CDR3 is TGTGCCAGCAGCCAAGATGGGACTAGCAGATACGAGCAGTACTTC. It is translated as CASSQDGTSRYEQYF.

The table lists this clone with a count of one. The CDR3 here is CSVGLAGGSWNEQFF. The CDR3 bases are TGCAGCGTTGGACTAGCGGGAGGGTCGTGGAATGAGCAGTTCTTC. This sequence joins TRBV29-1 and TRBJ2-1, with TRBD2 matching 14 bases. Per germline, CDR1 SQVTM and CDR2 ANQGSEA. V lost 4 bases and J lost 7; bases outside the gene matches: 6. The CDR3 has 15 amino acids.

With respect to this clone: This same CDR3 is encoded by further DNA sequences in the sample. The V gene is TRBV7-9, the J gene TRBJ2-3; 10 nucleotides align to TRBD2. The germline gives CDR1 SEHNR, CDR2 FQNEAQ (reference sequence). V shed 3 bases, J shed 2 bases, and the junction held 2 bases outside the gene matches. This CDR3 is 15 amino acids long. DNA for the CDR3: TGTGCCAGCAGCTTTACTAGCGGGGACACAGATACGCAGTATTTT. Amino acids: CASSFTSGDTDTQYF.

V gene TRBV15 combines with J gene TRBJ1-4; D unresolved. The V gene lost 0 bases and the J gene lost 7 bases, with 15 bases spanning the gap. In germline, CDR1 is LNHNV, CDR2 YYDKDF (reference sequence). The CDR3 loop spans 16 amino acids. CDR3 residues: CATSREYGNAAEKLFF. CDR3 bases: TGTGCCACCAGCAGAGAGTACGGCAACGCCGCTGAAAAACTGTTTTTT.

V and J are TRBV9 and TRBJ1-2, with 10 bases that match TRBD1. Losses at the gene ends were 5 bases for V and 8 bases for J; bases not matched to a gene: 12. The CDR3 is 15 residues long. Germline CDR1 reads SGDLS; CDR2 reads YYNGEE. CDR3 sequence (DNA): TGTGCCAGCAGTCAAACCGGGACAGGGGTTCGCGGCTACACCTTC. Its translation: CASSQTGTGVRGYTF.

The chain uses TRBV5-1 and TRBJ2-2; 13 bases fit TRBD2. The germline gives CDR1 SGHRS, CDR2 YFSETQ. J was trimmed by 10 bases and V by 3 bases; bases with no gene match: 6. CDR3 length equals 15 residues. In DNA, the CDR3 is TGCGCCAGCAGCTCTGGACTAGCGGGAGAGAAGGAGCTGTTTTTT. It yields the protein CASSSGLAGEKELFF.

The rearrangement joins TRBV18 to TRBJ1-2; D remains ambiguous. This CDR3 region has 13 residues. CDR1 and CDR2 from the germline V gene are KGHSH and LQKENI. V lost 5 bases and J lost 3, with 10 bases in between. The CDR3 spells CASSFSGDYGYTF. In nucleotides, the CDR3 is TGTGCCAGCTCATTCTCAGGAGACTATGGCTACACCTTC.

The rearrangement links TRBV7-2 to TRBJ2-1, with D uncertain. CDR3 length: 13 amino acids. The germline gives CDR1 SGHTA, CDR2 FQGNSA. With 1 base removed from V and 10 bases from J, the gap between germline ends came to 11 bases. The CDR3, as DNA: TGTGCCAGCAGCTTAGACCGCACGGAGGAGCAGTTCTTC. It codes for CASSLDRTEEQFF.

V is TRBV10-3 and J is TRBJ1-5; D is uncertain. Germline V CDR1 and CDR2: ENHRY, SYGVKD. V was cut by 6 bases and J by 8 bases, with 17 bases left in between. The length of the CDR3 is 14 residues. CDR3 region: CAIREGLGMEPQHF. CDR3 bases: TGTGCCATCAGAGAAGGACTGGGTATGGAGCCCCAGCATTTT.

This chain links TRBV11-2 with TRBJ2-3; D may be TRBD1 (6 bases). Trimming left V 4 bases short and J 2 bases short, with 10 bases between. CDR3 length equals 14 residues. Looked up from germline, CDR1 is SGHAT and CDR2 is FQNNGV. CDR3 nucleotide sequence: TGTGCCAGCAGCTCGGACAGATTCACAGATACGCAGTATTTT. Translated, it gives CASSSDRFTDTQYF.

V gene TRBV6-5 combines with J gene TRBJ1-4, with 7 positions matching TRBD1. The CDR3 covers 14 residues. The germline CDR1 and CDR2 sequences are MNHEY and SVGAGI. Trimming at V came to 5 bases and at J to 2 bases, leaving 2 bases not matched to a gene. The CDR3 reads CASSKQGTNEKLFF. The CDR3 coding sequence is TGTGCCAGCAGTAAACAGGGGACTAATGAAAAACTGTTTTTT.

CDR3 DNA: TGTGCCACCAGCAGAGATCGCCGAGATCCTAGCAATCAGCCCCAGCATTTT. Amino acids: CATSRDRRDPSNQPQHF. This chain links TRBV15 with TRBJ1-5, with D unresolved. The CDR3 consists of 17 residues. V was clipped by 0 bases and J by 0 bases, with 12 bases between them. CDR1 LNHNV and CDR2 YYDKDF come from the germline V gene (reference sequence). Together with reference TRBV15 and TRBJ1-5, the CDR3 gives the full variable domain: DAMVIQNPRYQVTQFGKPVTLSCSQTLNHNVMYWYQQKSSQAPKLLFHYYDKDFNNEADTPDNFQSRRPNTSFCFLDIRSPGLGDTAMYLCATSRDRRDPSNQPQHFGDGTRLSIL.

Concerning this clone: This sample also contains other DNA sequences that code for the same CDR3. This chain connects TRBV30 to TRBJ1-4, with D uncertain. The CDR3 loop spans 13 amino acids. V was shortened by 0 bases and J by 3 bases, with 5 bases between the two germline ends. The germline V gene has CDR1 GTSNPN and CDR2 SVGIG (reference sequence). The CDR3 sequence: CAWSVGPNEKLFF. The CDR3 DNA is TGTGCCTGGAGTGTAGGCCCTAATGAAAAACTGTTTTTT.

V gene TRBV30 combines with J gene TRBJ1-2; D is unclear. V shed 0 bases and J shed 7 bases, with 15 bases lying between them. The CDR3 is 14 amino acids. Germline CDR1 GTSNPN, CDR2 SVGIG (reference sequence). The CDR3 coding sequence is TGTGCCTGGAGTGTAGAGGGAAGATGGGCTGGCTACACCTTC. This gives the protein CAWSVEGRWAGYTF.

Only one count was recorded for this clone. The genes are TRBV6-6 and TRBJ1-6; D remains unclear. Trimming shortened V by 6 bases and J by 5 bases, and 11 bases separated the two germline ends. CDR1 is MNHNY, CDR2 SVGAGI, per germline (reference sequence). This CDR3 has 14 residues. This CDR3 is CASSPNMHNSPLHF. DNA for the CDR3: TGTGCCAGCAGCCCTAATATGCATAATTCACCCCTCCACTTT.

The chain's CDR3 is CASSPRAQTTYNEQFF. The CDR3 nucleotides read TGTGCCAGCTCACCCCGGGCGCAGACTACCTACAATGAGCAGTTCTTC. The rearrangement links TRBV18 to TRBJ2-1, with a possible D match to TRBD2 (5 bases). V lost 3 bases and J lost 2, with 14 bases in between. Germline CDR1 reads KGHSH; CDR2 reads LQKENI. This CDR3 has 16 residues.

V is TRBV28 and J is TRBJ2-7; 10 positions agree with TRBD1. Germline V CDR1 and CDR2: MDHEN, SYDVKM. The length of the CDR3 is 18 residues. V shed 2 bases, J shed 8 bases, and the junction held 18 bases outside the gene matches. The CDR3, as DNA: TGTGCCAGCAGTTTAGCGGGTGGCTTTCGTGACAGGGGGCTCCAGCAGTACTTC. It is translated as CASSLAGGFRDRGLQQYF.

This rearrangement joins TRBV25-1 to TRBJ1-1; D perhaps matches TRBD1 (5 bases). The CDR3 spans 15 residues. Germline V lookup: CDR1 MGHDK, CDR2 SYGVNS. V shed 3 bases and J shed 5 bases, with 16 bases lying between them. As DNA, the CDR3 is TGTGCCAGCAGTGACCGGGTTAGGGGCGAGACTGAAGCTTTCTTT. This sequence encodes CASSDRVRGETEAFF.

The chain couples TRBV9 to TRBJ2-6; no reliable D call. The length of the CDR3 is 15 residues. Germline V gene sequence: CDR1 SGDLS, CDR2 YYNGEE. V lost 0 bases and J 4 bases, leaving 8 bases between the germline ends. Here the CDR3 DNA reads TGTGCCAGCAGCGTAGGAGGTTGGGGGGCCAACGTCCTGACTTTC. Its protein is CASSVGGWGANVLTF.